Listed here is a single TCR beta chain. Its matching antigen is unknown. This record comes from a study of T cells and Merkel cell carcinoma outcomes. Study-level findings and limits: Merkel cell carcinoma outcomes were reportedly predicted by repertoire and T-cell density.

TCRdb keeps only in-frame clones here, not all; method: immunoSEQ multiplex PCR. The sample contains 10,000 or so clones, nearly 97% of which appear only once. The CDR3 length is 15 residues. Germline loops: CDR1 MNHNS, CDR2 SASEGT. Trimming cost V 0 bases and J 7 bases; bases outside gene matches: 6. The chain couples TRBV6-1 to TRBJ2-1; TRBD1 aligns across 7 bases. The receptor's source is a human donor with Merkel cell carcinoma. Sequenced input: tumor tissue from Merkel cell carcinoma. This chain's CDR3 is CASSEARTGVNEQFF. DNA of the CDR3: TGTGCCAGCAGTGAAGCTAGGACAGGAGTAAATGAGCAGTTCTTC.